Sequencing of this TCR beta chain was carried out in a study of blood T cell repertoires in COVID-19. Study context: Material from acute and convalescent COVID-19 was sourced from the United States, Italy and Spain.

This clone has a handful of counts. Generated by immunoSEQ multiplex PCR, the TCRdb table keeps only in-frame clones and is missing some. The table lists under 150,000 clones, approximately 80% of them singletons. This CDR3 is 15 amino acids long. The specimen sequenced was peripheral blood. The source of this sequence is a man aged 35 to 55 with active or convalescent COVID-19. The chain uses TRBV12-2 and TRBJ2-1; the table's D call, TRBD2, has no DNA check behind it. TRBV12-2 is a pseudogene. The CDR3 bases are TGTGCAAGTCGCTTAGAGCGGGGGGCATCTAATGAGCAGTTCTTC. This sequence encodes CASRLERGASNEQFF.